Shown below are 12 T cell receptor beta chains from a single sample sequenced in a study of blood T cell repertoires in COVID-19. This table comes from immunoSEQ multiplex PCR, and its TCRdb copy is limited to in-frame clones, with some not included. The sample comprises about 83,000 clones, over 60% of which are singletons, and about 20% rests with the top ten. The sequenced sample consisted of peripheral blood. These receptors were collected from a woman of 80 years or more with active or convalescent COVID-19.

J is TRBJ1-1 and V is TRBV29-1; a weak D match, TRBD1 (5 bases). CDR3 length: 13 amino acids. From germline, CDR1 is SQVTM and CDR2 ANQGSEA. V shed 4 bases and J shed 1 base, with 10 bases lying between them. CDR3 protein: CSVAFTGNTEAFF. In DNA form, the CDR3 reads TGCAGCGTTGCCTTTACAGGGAACACTGAAGCTTTCTTT.

The CDR3 bases are TGCGCCAGCAGCTTGACACCGATGGTAATCGCTGGAAACACCATATATTTT. Its protein product is CASSLTPMVIAGNTIYF. This chain connects TRBV5-1 to TRBJ1-3, with D uncertain. V lost 1 base and J 2 bases, leaving 16 bases between the germline ends. The germline gives CDR1 SGHRS, CDR2 YFSETQ. There are 17 residues in the CDR3.

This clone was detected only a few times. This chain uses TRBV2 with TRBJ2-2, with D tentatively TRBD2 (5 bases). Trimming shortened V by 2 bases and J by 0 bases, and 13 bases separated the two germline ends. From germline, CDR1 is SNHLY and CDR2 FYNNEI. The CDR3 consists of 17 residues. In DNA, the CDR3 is TGTGCCAGCAGTGAAACCAGACTAACCTCGAACACCGGGGAGCTGTTTTTT. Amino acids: CASSETRLTSNTGELFF.

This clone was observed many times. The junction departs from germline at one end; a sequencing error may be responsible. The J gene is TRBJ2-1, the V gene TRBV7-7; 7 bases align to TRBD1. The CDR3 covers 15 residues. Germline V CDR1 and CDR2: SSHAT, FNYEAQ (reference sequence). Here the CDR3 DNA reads TGTGCTAGCAGCTCCCACCCAGGGGGCTACAATGAGCAGTTCTTC. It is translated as CASSSHPGGYNEQFF.

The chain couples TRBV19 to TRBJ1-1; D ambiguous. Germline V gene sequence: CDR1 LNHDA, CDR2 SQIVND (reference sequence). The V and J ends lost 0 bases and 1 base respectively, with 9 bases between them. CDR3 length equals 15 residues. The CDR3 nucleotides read TGTGCCAGTAGTATAGACGGTGGAGAGAACACTGAAGCTTTCTTT. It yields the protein CASSIDGGENTEAFF.

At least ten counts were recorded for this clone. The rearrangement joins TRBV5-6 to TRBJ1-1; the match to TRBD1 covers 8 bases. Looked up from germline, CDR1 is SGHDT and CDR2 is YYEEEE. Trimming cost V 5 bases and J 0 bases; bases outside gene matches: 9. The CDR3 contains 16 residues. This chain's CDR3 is CASSTGPRGLNTEAFF. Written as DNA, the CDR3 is TGTGCCAGCAGTACTGGCCCCAGGGGGCTGAACACTGAAGCTTTCTTT.

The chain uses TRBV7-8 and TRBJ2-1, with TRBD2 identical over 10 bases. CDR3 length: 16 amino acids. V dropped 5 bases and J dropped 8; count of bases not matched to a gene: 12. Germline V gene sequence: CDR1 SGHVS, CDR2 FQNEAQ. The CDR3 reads CASSPGSGGVGYEQFF. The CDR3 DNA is TGTGCCAGCAGCCCGGGGAGCGGGGGGGTGGGCTATGAGCAGTTCTTC.

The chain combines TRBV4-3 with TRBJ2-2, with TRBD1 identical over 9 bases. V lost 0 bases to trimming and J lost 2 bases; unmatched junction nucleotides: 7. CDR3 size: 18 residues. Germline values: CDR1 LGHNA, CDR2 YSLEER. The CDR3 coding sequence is TGCGCCAGCAGCCAAGAAGAAACAGGGGGCACCAACACCGGGGAGCTGTTTTTT. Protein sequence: CASSQEETGGTNTGELFF.

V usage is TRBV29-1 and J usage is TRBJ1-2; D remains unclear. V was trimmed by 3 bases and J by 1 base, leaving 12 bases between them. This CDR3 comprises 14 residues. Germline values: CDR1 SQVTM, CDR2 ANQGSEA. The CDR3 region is CSVDRQANNYGYTF. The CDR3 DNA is TGCAGCGTTGATAGGCAGGCAAATAACTATGGCTACACCTTC. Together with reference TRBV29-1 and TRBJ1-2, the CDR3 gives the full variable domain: SAVISQKPSRDICQRGTSLTIQCQVDSQVTMMFWYRQQPGQSLTLIATANQGSEATYESGFVIDKFPISRPNLTFSTLTVSNMSPEDSSIYLCSVDRQANNYGYTFGSGTRLTVV.

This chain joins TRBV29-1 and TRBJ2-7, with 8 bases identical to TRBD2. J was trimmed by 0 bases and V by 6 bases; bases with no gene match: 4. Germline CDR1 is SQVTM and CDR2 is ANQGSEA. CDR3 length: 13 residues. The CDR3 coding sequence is TGCAGCGTAACTAGCGGAAGCTCCTACGAGCAGTACTTC. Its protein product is CSVTSGSSYEQYF.

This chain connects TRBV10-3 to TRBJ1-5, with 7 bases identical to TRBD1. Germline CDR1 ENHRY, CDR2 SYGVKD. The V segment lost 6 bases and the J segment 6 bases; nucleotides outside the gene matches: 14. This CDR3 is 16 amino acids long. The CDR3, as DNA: TGTGCCATCAGCCAGACAGGGACCCGTGAGGGTCAGCCCCAGCATTTT. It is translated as CAISQTGTREGQPQHF.

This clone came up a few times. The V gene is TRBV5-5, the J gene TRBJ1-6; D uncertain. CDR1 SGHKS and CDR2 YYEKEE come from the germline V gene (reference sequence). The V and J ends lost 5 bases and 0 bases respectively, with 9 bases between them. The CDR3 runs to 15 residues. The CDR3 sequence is CASSPAGSYNSPLHF. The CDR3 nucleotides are TGTGCCAGCAGTCCTGCCGGCTCCTATAATTCACCCCTCCACTTT.